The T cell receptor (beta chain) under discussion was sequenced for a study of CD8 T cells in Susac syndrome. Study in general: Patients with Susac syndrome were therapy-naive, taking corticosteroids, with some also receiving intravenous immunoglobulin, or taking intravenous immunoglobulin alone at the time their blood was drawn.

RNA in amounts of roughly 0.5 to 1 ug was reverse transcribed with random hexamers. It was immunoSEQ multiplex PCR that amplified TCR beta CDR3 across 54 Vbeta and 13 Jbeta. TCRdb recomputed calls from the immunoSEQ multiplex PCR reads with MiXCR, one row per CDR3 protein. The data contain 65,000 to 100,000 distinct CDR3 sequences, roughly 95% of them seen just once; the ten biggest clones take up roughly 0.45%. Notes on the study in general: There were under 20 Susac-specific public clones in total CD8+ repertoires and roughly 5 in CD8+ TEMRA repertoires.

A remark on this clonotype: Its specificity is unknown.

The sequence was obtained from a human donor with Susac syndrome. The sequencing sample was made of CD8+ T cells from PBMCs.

The chain's CDR3 is CASSQDYAEGASSTDTQYF. CDR3 nucleotides: TGCGCCAGCAGCCAAGATTATGCGGAGGGGGCCTCAAGCACAGATACGCAGTATTTT. The genes are TRBV4-3 and TRBJ2-3; possibly TRBD1 for D (7 bases). The CDR3 runs to 19 residues. Between the trimmed V and J ends, which lost 0 bases and 0 bases, there was a span of 19 bases. CDR1 and CDR2 (germline): LGHNA, YSLEER.